The 11 T cell receptor beta chains below all came from one sample that was sequenced in a study of CD8+CD57+ T cells in acquired aplastic anemia (dated by TCRdb to 2017 to 2018). TCRdb names Illumina HiSeq 2000 as the instrument used. Genomic DNA served as template for TCR beta VDJ combination and CDR3 sequence profiling. The public reads were reanalyzed by TCRdb: fastp trimming at Q25, MiXCR alignment, in-frame beta chains only. When rows share a CDR3 protein, they turn into one entry using the most common DNA and genes. Recorded for this sample are around 68,000 distinct CDR3 sequences; under 65% of them occurred a single time. The ten largest clonotypes hold about 8.5% of the sample. Sequenced: sorted CD4+, CD8+, or CD8+CD57+ T cells (not recorded which) from PBMCs. These receptors were obtained from a human donor in good health, serving as a control.

The J gene is TRBJ2-1, the V gene TRBV2, with 13 bases fitting TRBD2. The CDR3 is 15 residues long. V was clipped by 5 bases and J by 9 bases; unmatched bases: 7. Germline values: CDR1 SNHLY, CDR2 FYNNEI. CDR3 loop: CASSPGLAGIAEQFF. As DNA, the CDR3 is TGTGCCAGCAGTCCGGGACTAGCGGGGATTGCTGAGCAGTTCTTC.

The genes are TRBV24-1 and TRBJ1-2, with TRBD1 as a possible D gene (5 bases). Germline V gene data show CDR1 as KGHDR and CDR2 as SFDVKD. The CDR3 length is 13 residues. Trimming cost V 0 bases and J 4 bases, with 5 bases left between them. The CDR3 DNA is TGTGCCACCAGTGATTTGCAGGGCTATGGCTACACCTTC. It encodes CATSDLQGYGYTF.

Details on this clonotype: This is likely a read error, given that the CDR3 carries no conserved phenylalanine or tryptophan at its end. The DNA is left out, because the CDR3 cannot be placed on it with certainty; the CDR3 is given as TCRdb lists it. The CDR3 sequence: CASSLKTGYAL. This chain links TRBV19 with TRBJ1-2. The CDR3 has 11 amino acids, counting both end residues. Looked up from germline, CDR1 is LNHDA and CDR2 is SQIVND (reference sequence).

This clonotype was seen many times. This sequence joins TRBV19 and TRBJ2-1, with D tentatively TRBD2 (6 bases). The CDR3 sequence is 14 residues long. Looked up from germline, CDR1 is LNHDA and CDR2 is SQIVND (reference sequence). Trimming stripped 5 bases from V and 10 bases from J, with 18 bases between. The CDR3 coding sequence is TGTGCCAGTAGTCCATACGGGGGTGCCGCCGAGCAGTTCTTC. Translated: CASSPYGGAAEQFF.

The chain has TRBV24-1 and TRBJ2-1; 9 bases line up with TRBD1. After removal of 1 base from V and 2 bases from J, the junction contained 14 bases not matched to a gene. The CDR3 is made up of 20 amino acids. Germline CDR1 reads KGHDR; CDR2 reads SFDVKD. This CDR3 reads CATSDFGTGISAPPYNEQFF. CDR3 nucleotides: TGTGCCACCAGTGATTTCGGGACAGGGATCTCAGCCCCGCCCTACAATGAGCAGTTCTTC.

This CDR3 is CASSQGILEPLHF. As DNA, the CDR3 is TGTGCCAGCAGCCAGGGGATTCTGGAACCCCTCCACTTT. V is TRBV7-2 and J is TRBJ1-6; possible D gene TRBD1, 6 bases. Germline loops: CDR1 SGHTA, CDR2 FQGNSA. The CDR3 has 13 residues. V was trimmed by 5 bases and J by 12 bases, leaving 14 bases between them.

This clonotype was observed at least ten times. The chain uses TRBV27 and TRBJ1-3; D gene unclear. CDR1 MNHEY and CDR2 SMNVEV come from the germline V gene (reference sequence). The CDR3 totals 14 residues. V was shortened by 6 bases and J by 4 bases, with 13 bases between the two germline ends. The DNA of the CDR3 is TGTGCCAGCAGCCGCGGGGAACCAGGAAACACCATATATTTT. Translating gives CASSRGEPGNTIYF.

This clonotype was observed at least ten times. The chain couples TRBV5-6 to TRBJ2-1; D gene ambiguous. This CDR3 contains 12 residues. Per the germline V gene, CDR1 is SGHDT and CDR2 is YYEEEE. Trimming shortened V by 0 bases and J by 9 bases, and 7 bases separated the two germline ends. CDR3 amino acids: CASSLAVAEQFF. CDR3 coding DNA: TGTGCCAGCAGCTTGGCCGTGGCTGAGCAGTTCTTC.

In this sample, this clonotype turned up many times. The chain carries TRBV5-1 and TRBJ2-7; TRBD2 matches at 7 bases. V lost 0 bases to trimming and J lost 5 bases; unmatched junction nucleotides: 2. In germline, CDR1 is SGHRS, CDR2 YFSETQ. The CDR3 consists of 13 residues. The CDR3 sequence: CASSLGTSNEQYF. CDR3 DNA: TGCGCCAGCAGCTTGGGGACTAGTAACGAGCAGTACTTC.

This clonotype was recorded many times. This chain connects TRBV2 to TRBJ1-1; D perhaps matches TRBD1 (5 bases). The CDR3 totals 11 residues. Per germline, CDR1 SNHLY and CDR2 FYNNEI. V was pared by 6 bases and J by 6 bases, with 8 bases between. CDR3 DNA: TGTGCCAGCAGAGGGGTGGCTGAAGCTTTCTTT. Translation gives CASRGVAEAFF.

Points on this clonotype: The junction does not match germline at one end; this may be a read error. CDR3 nucleotides: TGTGTCAGCAGCTTGGGGAGGGTTAGTGTCTGGCTGAGGGGGACCCAGTACTTC. Protein: CVSSLGRVSVWLRGTQYF. The chain joins TRBV5-6 to TRBJ2-5; 7 nucleotides match TRBD2. The CDR3 runs 18 residues. Germline assignment: CDR1 SGHDT and CDR2 YYEEEE.